The 30 T cell receptor beta chains below come from one sample, sequenced in a study of PD-L1 blockade in urothelial cancer. Time point here: pretreatment peripheral blood. Sequencing was performed with immunoSEQ multiplex PCR; in TCRdb, only in-frame clones are kept and a portion is missing. The sample yields 87,000 or so clones, less than 90% seen once. Sequences were derived from PBMCs, sampled around atezolizumab (anti-PD-L1) treatment. Receptors were obtained from a man in his 60s with urothelial cancer.

This clone appeared a single time. V and J are TRBV5-1 and TRBJ2-7; D uncertain. From germline, CDR1 is SGHRS and CDR2 YFSETQ. V shed 4 bases and J shed 2 bases, with 16 bases lying between them. This CDR3 is built from 15 residues. DNA of the CDR3: TGCGCCAGCAGCCAGCTCTCCGGGTCCCCCTACGAGCAGTACTTC. Protein sequence: CASSQLSGSPYEQYF.

The rearrangement joins TRBV10-1 to TRBJ2-6; tentative D call: TRBD2 (6 bases). Trimming removed 3 bases at V and 4 bases at J, with 10 bases between. The germline V gene encodes CDR1 WNHNN and CDR2 SYGVQD (reference sequence). There are 15 residues in the CDR3. The CDR3 bases are TGCGCCAGCAGTGAAGGAGGGACCGGGGCCAACGTCCTGACTTTC. Translating gives CASSEGGTGANVLTF.

V gene TRBV9 combines with J gene TRBJ2-3, with TRBD2 matching 9 bases. The germline gives CDR1 SGDLS, CDR2 YYNGEE. The CDR3 sequence is 17 residues long. V shed 0 bases, J shed 2 bases, and the junction held 7 bases outside the gene matches. The CDR3 sequence: CASSVGAAGGPTDTQYF. The CDR3 DNA follows: TGTGCCAGCAGCGTAGGAGCGGCGGGGGGGCCCACAGATACGCAGTATTTT.

CDR3 protein: CASDLLGQGSAGELFF. CDR3 DNA sequence: TGTGCCAGCGATCTTTTGGGACAGGGTAGTGCCGGGGAGCTGTTTTTT. The V gene is TRBV2, the J gene TRBJ2-2; 9 positions match TRBD1. The V gene's germline CDR1 is SNHLY and CDR2 FYNNEI. The CDR3 runs to 16 residues. J was trimmed by 6 bases and V by 8 bases; bases with no gene match: 13.

The chain is built from TRBV6-5 and TRBJ1-1; weak D call: TRBD1 (6 bases). CDR3 length: 11 amino acids. V lost 8 bases to trimming and J lost 5 bases, with 9 bases between them. From germline, CDR1 is MNHEY and CDR2 SVGAGI. CDR3 loop: CASRGATEAFF. The CDR3 coding sequence is TGTGCCAGCCGGGGGGCAACTGAAGCTTTCTTT.

The genes are TRBV5-1 and TRBJ2-3; 8 bases fit TRBD2. The J segment lost 0 bases and the V segment lost 5 bases, leaving 8 bases of the junction unmatched. This CDR3 comprises 16 residues. The V gene's germline CDR1 is SGHRS and CDR2 YFSETQ. In nucleotides, the CDR3 is TGCGCCAGCAGGCAAACTAGCGGTGCTAGCACAGATACGCAGTATTTT. Its protein is CASRQTSGASTDTQYF. Full variable domain (remainder filled in from reference TRBV5-1 and TRBJ2-3): KAGVTQTPRYLIKTRGQQVTLSCSPISGHRSVSWYQQTPGQGLQFLFEYFSETQRNKGNFPGRFSGRQFSNSRSEMNVSTLELGDSALYLCASRQTSGASTDTQYFGPGTRLTVL.

The chain is built from TRBV6-5 and TRBJ1-5; 7 nucleotides line up with TRBD1. V was pared by 8 bases and J by 0 bases, with 4 bases of the junction left unmatched. This CDR3 is 14 amino acids long. The germline V gene has CDR1 MNHEY and CDR2 SVGAGI. As DNA, the CDR3 is TGTGCCAGCTCCAGGGGGTCTAGCAATCAGCCCCAGCATTTT. Its protein product is CASSRGSSNQPQHF.

This clone appeared a few times. The chain couples TRBV30 to TRBJ1-3; D gene uncertain. Germline CDR1 and CDR2: GTSNPN and SVGIG (reference sequence). Trimming stripped 7 bases from V and 0 bases from J, with 7 bases between. This CDR3 spans 12 amino acids. CDR3 in amino acids: CALKSSGNTIYF. In DNA, the CDR3 is TGTGCCTTGAAGAGCTCTGGAAACACCATATATTTT.

The chain combines TRBV6-1 with TRBJ2-5; 7 bases fit TRBD2. The trim removed 7 bases at V and 1 base at J, leaving 9 bases unmatched. The germline CDR1 and CDR2 sequences are MNHNS and SASEGT. There are 15 residues in the CDR3. The CDR3 region is CASKGLAVLQETQYF. The DNA for the CDR3 is TGTGCCAGCAAGGGCCTAGCGGTTCTCCAAGAGACCCAGTACTTC.

J is TRBJ1-2 and V is TRBV19, with 9 nucleotides matching TRBD1. V lost 5 bases, J lost 10 bases, and 14 bases stayed unmatched. The CDR3 is made up of 15 amino acids. CDR1 and CDR2 from the germline V gene are LNHDA and SQIVND (reference sequence). The CDR3: CASSVGTGYIMDYTF. As DNA, the CDR3 is TGTGCCAGTAGTGTCGGGACAGGGTATATTATGGACTACACCTTC.

The chain employs TRBV9 and TRBJ2-1; 9 nucleotides match TRBD2. Trimming took 4 bases from V and 7 from J; bases not matched to a gene: 9. Per the germline V gene, CDR1 is SGDLS and CDR2 is YYNGEE. This CDR3 has 15 amino acids. The CDR3 reads CASSPAGGRWNEQFF. The CDR3 region has the DNA TGTGCCAGCAGCCCCGCGGGAGGGAGGTGGAATGAGCAGTTCTTC.

The chain links TRBV7-8 to TRBJ1-4; D gene unclear. CDR3 length: 15 residues. V dropped 2 bases and J dropped 4 bases, with 11 bases sitting between them. The germline CDR1 and CDR2 sequences are SGHVS and FQNEAQ. CDR3 nucleotide sequence: TGTGCCAGCAGCTTACCTGGACTCCTTAATGAAAAACTGTTTTTT. As protein: CASSLPGLLNEKLFF.

The CDR3, as DNA: TGTGCCAGCAGAGAAACCGGGACAGTAGAGTATTTT. Translated, it gives CASRETGTVEYF. The rearrangement joins TRBV28 to TRBJ2-3; the match to TRBD1 covers 7 bases. The CDR3 totals 12 residues. V shed 6 bases and J 13 bases; nucleotides not matched to a gene: 10. CDR1 MDHEN and CDR2 SYDVKM come from the germline V gene.

The rearrangement links TRBV2 to TRBJ1-2; D remains unclear. The CDR3 covers 14 residues. V lost 8 bases and J lost 8, with 21 bases in between. Germline V gives CDR1 SNHLY, CDR2 FYNNEI. This CDR3 reads CASQKGAEGGGYTF. CDR3 bases: TGTGCCAGCCAAAAGGGCGCCGAGGGAGGAGGCTACACCTTC.

This rearrangement joins TRBV7-9 to TRBJ1-1, with 8 bases aligning to TRBD1. The CDR3 is 15 residues long. V gave up 5 bases and J gave up 0 bases; unmatched junction bases: 5. Germline V lookup: CDR1 SEHNR, CDR2 FQNEAQ (reference sequence). The DNA of the CDR3 is TGTGCCAGCAGCCAAAACAGGGGGGTGAACACTGAAGCTTTCTTT. Amino acid sequence: CASSQNRGVNTEAFF.

V is TRBV7-9 and J is TRBJ1-3; D is unclear. Germline assignment: CDR1 SEHNR and CDR2 FQNEAQ (reference sequence). The CDR3 contains 15 residues. V dropped 2 bases and J dropped 0 bases, with 8 bases sitting between them. DNA of the CDR3: TGTGCCAGCAGCTTAACGACGGGCTCTGGAAACACCATATATTTT. Its translation is CASSLTTGSGNTIYF.

The chain joins TRBV5-1 to TRBJ2-1; 12 bases are shared with TRBD1. V shed 1 base, J shed 9 bases, and the junction held 5 bases outside the gene matches. The CDR3 has 15 residues. Germline loops: CDR1 SGHRS, CDR2 YFSETQ. The DNA of the CDR3 is TGCGCCAGCAGCTTGCCGGGACAGGGGGCGAGTGAGCAGTTCTTC. Amino acid sequence: CASSLPGQGASEQFF.

This chain joins TRBV28 and TRBJ2-7; 11 bases align to TRBD1. There are 14 residues in the CDR3. V shed 5 bases and J 9 bases; nucleotides not matched to a gene: 9. Germline CDR1 and CDR2: MDHEN and SYDVKM. The CDR3 sequence is CASSQSGTGGSQYF. The CDR3 coding sequence is TGTGCCAGCAGTCAATCCGGGACAGGGGGTTCGCAGTACTTC.

The chain carries TRBV18 and TRBJ2-7; 10 bases line up with TRBD1. The V segment lost 3 bases and the J segment 5 bases; nucleotides outside the gene matches: 7. Per germline, CDR1 KGHSH and CDR2 LQKENI. The CDR3 has 15 residues. The CDR3: CASSPGTGVLDEQYF. In DNA form, the CDR3 reads TGTGCCAGCTCACCCGGGACAGGGGTACTGGACGAGCAGTACTTC.

CDR3 sequence reads: CASFPGGAGQPQHF. CDR3 nucleotides: TGTGCCAGCTTCCCCGGCGGGGCAGGGCAGCCCCAGCATTTT. The chain combines TRBV28 with TRBJ1-5, with D tentatively TRBD1 (5 bases). Germline CDR1 is MDHEN and CDR2 is SYDVKM. The CDR3 spans 14 residues. V was shortened by 8 bases and J by 7 bases, with 18 bases between the two germline ends.

The gene calls are TRBV11-3 and TRBJ2-7; the D gene is possibly TRBD1 (6 bases). Deletions cut 4 bases from V and 2 bases from J, with 12 bases between. This CDR3 is built from 14 residues. Germline V gene lookup returns CDR1 SGHNT and CDR2 YENEEA. This chain's CDR3 is CASSSAGAPYEQYF. CDR3 coding DNA: TGTGCCAGCAGCTCCGCAGGGGCGCCCTACGAGCAGTACTTC.

This chain connects TRBV28 to TRBJ1-3, with D tentatively TRBD1 (5 bases). There are 11 residues in the CDR3. Between the trimmed V and J ends, which lost 8 bases and 9 bases, there was a span of 11 bases. Germline CDR1 and CDR2: MDHEN and SYDVKM. CDR3 residues: CASEGDVTIYF. The CDR3 bases are TGTGCCAGCGAAGGGGATGTCACCATATATTTT. Full variable domain (missing parts from reference TRBV28 and TRBJ1-3): DVKVTQSSRYLVKRTGEKVFLECVQDMDHENMFWYRQDPGLGLRLIYFSYDVKMKEKGDIPEGYSVSREKKERFSLILESASTNQTSMYLCASEGDVTIYFGEGSWLTVV.

The genes are TRBV9 and TRBJ2-5; the D gene is possibly TRBD1 (6 bases). V dropped 0 bases and J dropped 1 base, with 10 bases sitting between them. The CDR3 length is 15 residues. CDR1 and CDR2 from the germline V gene are SGDLS and YYNGEE. Here the CDR3 reads CASSVEAGVQETQYF. The CDR3 bases are TGTGCCAGCAGCGTAGAGGCAGGGGTCCAAGAGACCCAGTACTTC.

This chain joins TRBV7-9 and TRBJ2-5, with 10 bases identical to TRBD1. This CDR3 is 17 amino acids long. Per the germline V gene, CDR1 is SEHNR and CDR2 is FQNEAQ (reference sequence). V gave up 5 bases and J gave up 1 base; unmatched junction bases: 10. Here the CDR3 reads CASSNRDRDRGQETQYF. CDR3 bases: TGTGCCAGCAGCAACCGAGACCGGGACAGGGGCCAAGAGACCCAGTACTTC. Combining the CDR3 with reference TRBV7-9 and TRBJ2-5 gives the whole variable domain DTGVSQNPRHKITKRGQNVTFRCDPISEHNRLYWYRQTLGQGPEFLTYFQNEAQLEKSRLLSDRFSAERPKGSFSTLEIQRTEQGDSAMYLCASSNRDRDRGQETQYFGPGTRLLVL.

The chain couples TRBV6-1 to TRBJ2-4; possible D gene TRBD2, 5 bases. Germline values: CDR1 MNHNS, CDR2 SASEGT. Trimming pared 7 bases from V and 2 bases from J, leaving 12 bases between. The CDR3 consists of 14 residues. The CDR3 loop is CASNEPGTKNIQYF. Here the CDR3 DNA reads TGTGCCAGCAATGAGCCGGGGACCAAAAACATTCAGTACTTC.

The rearrangement links TRBV28 to TRBJ2-7; no clear D gene. Trimming left V 4 bases short and J 6 bases short, with 7 bases between. Germline loops: CDR1 MDHEN, CDR2 SYDVKM. This CDR3 has 11 residues. CDR3 region: CASSSLFEQYF. The CDR3 DNA is TGTGCCAGCAGTTCCTTGTTCGAGCAGTACTTC.

The chain joins TRBV7-8 to TRBJ2-3; D is uncertain. The V and J ends lost 3 bases and 3 bases respectively, with 4 bases between them. Germline V gene data show CDR1 as SGHVS and CDR2 as FQNEAQ. This CDR3 has 12 residues. CDR3 DNA sequence: TGTGCCAGCAGCTTCCCAACAGATACGCAGTATTTT. Its protein product is CASSFPTDTQYF.

The chain is built from TRBV10-1 and TRBJ1-1; maybe TRBD1 (6 bases). V shed 4 bases and J shed 0 bases, with 9 bases lying between them. The germline V gene encodes CDR1 WNHNN and CDR2 SYGVQD (reference sequence). The CDR3 covers 14 residues. CDR3 amino acids: CASSGTEVNTEAFF. The CDR3 DNA sequence: TGCGCCAGCAGTGGGACAGAGGTGAACACTGAAGCTTTCTTT.

Here the CDR3 reads CASSSGTSGRYAGELFF. In DNA, the CDR3 is TGTGCCAGCAGCAGCGGGACTAGCGGGAGGTATGCCGGGGAGCTGTTTTTT. This chain links TRBV5-4 with TRBJ2-2; TRBD2 matches 15 bases. The V gene's germline CDR1 is SGHNT and CDR2 YYREEE (reference sequence). After removal of 4 bases from V and 6 bases from J, the junction contained 7 bases not matched to a gene. The CDR3 is 17 residues long.

With respect to this clone: In the same sample, other DNA sequences code for this CDR3. The rearrangement uses TRBV6-5 and TRBJ2-7; maybe TRBD1 (6 bases). The V gene's germline CDR1 is MNHEY and CDR2 SVGAGI. This CDR3 spans 13 amino acids. V lost 6 bases and J lost 2, with 11 bases in between. The CDR3 sequence is CASSRTGTYEQYF. The CDR3 nucleotides read TGTGCCAGCAGCCGAACAGGGACCTACGAGCAGTACTTC.